Shown below are 28 T cell receptor beta chains from a single sample sequenced in a study of naive and memory T cell subsets. TCR cDNA received a 3' ligated oligonucleotide that carried a UMI. The SP2 primer and nested alpha and beta constant region primers amplified ligated cDNA in four rounds. MiXCR was run by TCRdb on the 5' RACE reads, yielding one entry per CDR3 protein. The sample has about 48,000 distinct CDR3 sequences; about 4.4% are singletons. These receptors were taken from a female donor in good health.

This clonotype has ten or more counts. J is TRBJ1-1 and V is TRBV30; D uncertain. Germline V gene data show CDR1 as GTSNPN and CDR2 as SVGIG (reference sequence). The length of the CDR3 is 16 residues. The V end was cut by 0 bases, the J end by 6 bases, with 20 bases between. The CDR3 DNA is TGTGCCTGGAGTGTAACCCACTTTGGGGAGGGTTCTGAAGCTTTCTTT. This codes for CAWSVTHFGEGSEAFF.

This clonotype has ten or more counts. The gene calls are TRBV7-8 and TRBJ2-3, with a tentative D call TRBD2 (6 bases). Trimming removed 4 bases from V and 0 bases from J, with 11 bases in between. The CDR3 extends over 15 amino acids. Germline V gives CDR1 SGHVS, CDR2 FQNEAQ. CDR3 amino acids: CASSSLAASTDTQYF. The CDR3, as DNA: TGTGCCAGCAGCTCCTTAGCGGCTAGCACAGATACGCAGTATTTT.

The chain joins TRBV6-6 to TRBJ2-3; TRBD2 matches at 9 bases. The CDR3 spans 17 residues. The trim removed 7 bases at V and 0 bases at J, leaving 11 bases unmatched. In germline, CDR1 is MNHNY, CDR2 SVGAGI (reference sequence). The chain's CDR3 is CASKRFPSGVSTDTQYF. CDR3 in DNA: TGTGCCAGCAAAAGGTTTCCTAGCGGGGTCAGCACAGATACGCAGTATTTT.

This clonotype has a count of ten or more. V is TRBV30 and J is TRBJ1-4; 9 positions match TRBD1. This CDR3 is 11 amino acids long. V was pared by 5 bases and J by 11 bases, with 3 bases of the junction left unmatched. The germline gives CDR1 GTSNPN, CDR2 SVGIG (reference sequence). The CDR3 protein is CAWGGQGKLFF. The CDR3 nucleotides are TGTGCCTGGGGGGGACAGGGTAAACTGTTTTTT.

This clonotype was picked up many times. The chain joins TRBV28 to TRBJ1-2; TRBD1 matches 7 bases. This CDR3 contains 15 residues. Germline V gene data show CDR1 as MDHEN and CDR2 as SYDVKM. V lost 2 bases, J lost 4 bases, and 7 bases stayed unmatched. CDR3 in amino acids: CASSLIGGFSYGYTF. The CDR3 coding sequence is TGTGCCAGCAGTTTAATAGGGGGCTTCAGCTATGGCTACACCTTC.

On this clonotype itself: A single base separates this from a much larger clone, so it may be a read error. The chain joins TRBV6-1 to TRBJ1-1, with D tentatively TRBD1 (6 bases). The germline V gene has CDR1 MNHNS and CDR2 SASEGT. The CDR3 is 15 amino acids. The CDR3 is CASSEGQARNTEAYF. Here the CDR3 DNA reads TGTGCCAGCAGTGAAGGACAGGCGAGGAACACTGAAGCTTACTTT.

This clonotype was found many times. This chain uses TRBV3-1 with TRBJ1-1, with D unclear. The CDR3 extends over 11 amino acids. With 8 bases removed from V and 6 bases from J, the gap between germline ends came to 10 bases. Germline assignment: CDR1 LGHDT and CDR2 YNNKEL (reference sequence). The DNA of the CDR3 is TGTGCCAGCCGCGGGAAGGCTGAAGCTTTCTTT. Amino acids: CASRGKAEAFF.

This clonotype was seen many times. V and J are TRBV10-3 and TRBJ1-3; no definite D call. V was trimmed by 6 bases and J by 4 bases, leaving 16 bases between them. The CDR3 runs 15 residues. CDR1 is ENHRY, CDR2 SYGVKD, per germline. CDR3 loop: CAIRAVVRSGNTIYF. CDR3 nucleotide sequence: TGTGCCATCAGGGCTGTTGTGCGATCCGGAAACACCATATATTTT.

This clonotype was counted only a few times. This chain uses TRBV6-5 with TRBJ2-4; D is unclear. The CDR3 contains 15 residues. The V end was cut by 0 bases, the J end by 1 base, with 7 bases between. Germline lookup yields CDR1 MNHEY and CDR2 SVGAGI. CDR3 nucleotides: TGTGCCAGCAGTTACTCCGTAGGGGCCAAAAACATTCAGTACTTC. This encodes CASSYSVGAKNIQYF.

This clonotype occurred many times. The CDR3 carries no conserved terminal phenylalanine or tryptophan, so it likely arises from a read error. The DNA is omitted, as the CDR3 cannot be located on it reliably, and the CDR3 follows TCRdb's listing. The V and J genes are TRBV20-1 and TRBJ1-1. Per the germline V gene, CDR1 is DFQATT and CDR2 is SNEGSKA (reference sequence). The CDR3 totals 10 residues, both ends included. The CDR3 is CSASSQTRGI.

In this sample, this clonotype turned up many times. V and J are TRBV12-5 and TRBJ2-1; 10 bases are a match to TRBD2. J lost 10 bases, V lost 7 bases, and 13 bases had no gene match. This CDR3 is 15 amino acids long. Germline CDR1 reads LGHNT; CDR2 reads FRNRAP. CDR3 sequence: CASAPPPGLATEQFF. The CDR3 DNA follows: TGTGCTAGTGCCCCACCGCCGGGACTAGCGACCGAGCAGTTCTTC.

This clonotype was observed many times. V gene TRBV7-9 combines with J gene TRBJ1-1; tentative D call: TRBD1 (5 bases). The CDR3 length is 17 residues. With 1 base removed from V and 3 bases from J, the gap between germline ends came to 18 bases. From germline, CDR1 is SEHNR and CDR2 FQNEAQ (reference sequence). The CDR3 sequence is CASSLVSGFTSDTEAFF. In DNA form, the CDR3 reads TGTGCCAGCAGCTTAGTATCAGGGTTCACGTCGGACACTGAAGCTTTCTTT.

This clonotype was observed many times. The chain recombines TRBV7-9 with TRBJ2-1; D may match TRBD1 or TRBD2 (6 bases each). Germline assignment: CDR1 SEHNR and CDR2 FQNEAQ (reference sequence). V lost 6 bases and J 4 bases, leaving 19 bases between the germline ends. The CDR3 runs 16 residues. CDR3 DNA: TGTGCCAGCAGGCAAGGGGGTAGCGGTAAATACAATGAGCAGTTCTTC. This sequence encodes CASRQGGSGKYNEQFF.

The chain joins TRBV19 to TRBJ2-2, with D perhaps TRBD2 (6 bases). Germline V gene data show CDR1 as LNHDA and CDR2 as SQIVND (reference sequence). This CDR3 comprises 14 residues. V was shortened by 7 bases and J by 4 bases, with 13 bases between the two germline ends. The CDR3 here is CASIGGVGTGELFF. The CDR3 DNA reads as TGTGCCAGTATCGGGGGTGTAGGCACCGGGGAGCTGTTTTTT.

There are many counts of this clonotype. V is TRBV7-9 and J is TRBJ2-5, with D maybe TRBD2 (6 bases). Germline V gene data show CDR1 as SEHNR and CDR2 as FQNEAQ (reference sequence). The V end was cut by 6 bases, the J end by 5 bases, with 19 bases between. The length of the CDR3 is 15 residues. CDR3 loop: CASSSQLWGEETQYF. CDR3 in DNA: TGTGCCAGCAGTTCCCAGTTGTGGGGGGAGGAGACCCAGTACTTC.

This clonotype occurred many times. The CDR3 DNA sequence: TGTGCCAGCAGCCAAGAGGGATACCTGTCCTACGAGCAGTACTTC. This encodes CASSQEGYLSYEQYF. The V call is TRBV14, the J call TRBJ2-7; no definite D call. CDR3 length equals 15 residues. The V and J ends lost 0 bases and 1 base respectively, with 10 bases between them. CDR1 and CDR2 from the germline V gene are SGHDN and FVKESK.

Regarding this clonotype: A single base separates this from a much larger clone, so it may be a read error. The J gene is TRBJ2-7, the V gene TRBV10-1; either TRBD1 or TRBD2 may fit D (5 bases each). V was clipped by 8 bases and J by 2 bases, with 31 bases between them. This CDR3 has 19 residues. Germline V CDR1 and CDR2: WNHNN, SYGVQD (reference sequence). CDR3 DNA: TGCGCCAGCTCAAAAGACCGGGACGCTCATTCCGAGGGGACCTACGAGCAGTACTTC. It yields the protein CASSKDRDAHSEGTYEQYF.

This clonotype came up a few times. The chain recombines TRBV28 with TRBJ2-7; weak D call: TRBD2 (6 bases). The CDR3 is made up of 13 amino acids. Trimming cost V 8 bases and J 0 bases, with 11 bases left between them. CDR1 and CDR2 (germline): MDHEN, SYDVKM. The CDR3 DNA reads as TGTGCCAGCCAATCGGGAGCCTCCTACGAGCAGTACTTC. Protein: CASQSGASYEQYF.

In its sample, this clonotype was seen many times. The CDR3 region has the DNA TGTGCCAGCAGCCCTTTAGACAGCGTGTATAATTCACCCCTCCACTTT. Translation gives CASSPLDSVYNSPLHF. J is TRBJ1-6 and V is TRBV27; perhaps TRBD1 as D (5 bases). Trimming left V 6 bases short and J 4 bases short, with 16 bases between. The V gene's germline CDR1 is MNHEY and CDR2 SMNVEV (reference sequence). This CDR3 has 16 residues.

This clonotype has ten or more counts. The chain is built from TRBV27 and TRBJ2-3; no firm D call. V lost 2 bases to trimming and J lost 2 bases, with 11 bases between them. The CDR3 has 15 residues. Germline CDR1 reads MNHEY; CDR2 reads SMNVEV (reference sequence). For the CDR3, the DNA is TGTGCCAGCAGTTTAATTAGTACTTTCACAGATACGCAGTATTTT. Amino acid sequence: CASSLISTFTDTQYF.

This clonotype occurred many times. The chain combines TRBV28 with TRBJ2-1; D is uncertain. CDR1 is MDHEN, CDR2 SYDVKM, per germline. The CDR3 is 13 residues long. V was cut by 3 bases and J by 7 bases, with 10 bases left in between. CDR3 DNA: TGTGCCAGCAGTTTCCCCTGGGCAAATGAGCAGTTCTTC. Translating it yields CASSFPWANEQFF.

This clonotype was picked up many times. The CDR3 reads CASSLRVFGYTF. DNA for the CDR3: TGTGCCAGCAGTTTAAGGGTATTCGGCTACACCTTC. The chain uses TRBV28 and TRBJ1-2; D unresolved. The V gene's germline CDR1 is MDHEN and CDR2 SYDVKM. The CDR3 runs to 12 residues. Trimming took 2 bases from V and 8 from J, leaving 9 bases between them.

This clonotype was recorded many times. The chain uses TRBV7-2 and TRBJ2-1; D might be TRBD2 (5 bases). V was shortened by 2 bases and J by 0 bases, with 8 bases between the two germline ends. This CDR3 comprises 15 residues. Germline V CDR1 and CDR2: SGHTA, FQGNSA. The CDR3 here is CASSLMGSSYNEQFF. Here the CDR3 DNA reads TGTGCCAGCAGCTTAATGGGGAGCTCCTACAATGAGCAGTTCTTC.

This clonotype showed up many times. The chain has TRBV12-3 or TRBV12-4 and TRBJ1-3; a possible D gene is TRBD1 (6 bases). CDR3 length: 16 amino acids. With 3 bases removed from V and 2 bases from J, the gap between germline ends came to 14 bases. The chain's CDR3 is CASSFWAGGPGNTIYF. The DNA for the CDR3 is TGTGCCAGCAGTTTTTGGGCCGGGGGCCCTGGAAACACCATATATTTT.

Many counts were recorded for this clonotype. The gene calls are TRBV5-1 and TRBJ1-2; perhaps TRBD1 as D (5 bases). The CDR3 runs to 16 residues. CDR1 is SGHRS, CDR2 YFSETQ, per germline. V dropped 5 bases and J dropped 3 bases, with 20 bases sitting between them. The CDR3 region is CASRRIGAEGDYGYTF. The CDR3 DNA reads as TGCGCCAGCAGGAGGATCGGGGCCGAAGGCGACTATGGCTACACCTTC.

This clonotype came up many times. This chain uses TRBV29-1 with TRBJ2-2; 8 positions match TRBD2. Trimming at V came to 0 bases and at J to 7 bases, leaving 7 bases not matched to a gene. Germline CDR1 and CDR2: SQVTM and ANQGSEA. The CDR3 sequence is 15 residues long. The CDR3 bases are TGCAGCGTTGAAGATGGGGTAGCGGGGATCGGGGAGCTGTTTTTT. Translated: CSVEDGVAGIGELFF.

At least ten counts were recorded for this clonotype. The chain is built from TRBV6-5 and TRBJ1-4, with D tentatively TRBD1 (6 bases). CDR1 is MNHEY, CDR2 SVGAGI, per germline. This CDR3 comprises 12 residues. Trimming removed 5 bases from V and 10 bases from J, with 11 bases in between. DNA for the CDR3: TGTGCCAGCAGTCCACAGGGAGGAAAACTGTTTTTT. Translation: CASSPQGGKLFF.

This clonotype was seen a few times. In DNA, the CDR3 is TGTGCCAGCAGCTTAAAGCAGGGCAGTATCTATGGCTACACCTTC. Translation: CASSLKQGSIYGYTF. The chain is built from TRBV7-9 and TRBJ1-2; maybe TRBD1 (5 bases). CDR1 and CDR2 (germline): SEHNR, FQNEAQ (reference sequence). The CDR3 sequence is 15 residues long. V gave up 2 bases and J gave up 4 bases, with 14 bases separating them.